The 24 T cell receptor beta chains reported below all come from one sample, sequenced in a study of cytomegalovirus exposure and HLA in healthy donors. PCR was performed using 60 Vbeta and 13 Jbeta primers. The assay was immunoSEQ multiplex PCR, and TCRdb's table has in-frame clones only and misses some. The sample consists of 90,000 to 140,000 clones, around 70% of them appearing once. The sequenced sample consisted of PBMCs. All receptors come from a man in his forties or fifties in good health and CMV-seronegative.

V usage is TRBV27 and J usage is TRBJ2-1; 12 bases are shared with TRBD2. The CDR3 covers 17 residues. The ends lost 2 bases at V and 1 base at J; junction bases unmatched: 3. CDR1 is MNHEY, CDR2 SMNVEV, per germline (reference sequence). Written as DNA, the CDR3 is TGTGCCAGCAGTTTACAACTAGCGGGAGGTTCCTACAATGAGCAGTTCTTC. This encodes CASSLQLAGGSYNEQFF.

The chain couples TRBV5-1 to TRBJ1-2; D gene ambiguous. The CDR3 is 11 residues long. The V gene's germline CDR1 is SGHRS and CDR2 YFSETQ. Trimming took 3 bases from V and 8 from J, leaving 8 bases between them. CDR3 sequence: CASSSHVGYTF. The DNA of the CDR3 is TGCGCCAGCAGCTCCCATGTGGGCTACACCTTC.

This sequence joins TRBV18 and TRBJ1-1; the D gene is possibly TRBD1 (5 bases). Germline V CDR1 and CDR2: KGHSH, LQKENI. V gave up 4 bases and J gave up 7 bases, with 16 bases separating them. This CDR3 spans 14 amino acids. The CDR3 region has the DNA TGTGCCAGCTCACTGGCCGTGGGGCGTGATGAAGCTTTCTTT. Protein: CASSLAVGRDEAFF.

This chain joins TRBV11-2 and TRBJ2-7, with a weak D call TRBD2 (5 bases). Trimming shortened V by 5 bases and J by 3 bases, and 14 bases separated the two germline ends. The germline gives CDR1 SGHAT, CDR2 FQNNGV. The CDR3 has 14 amino acids. This CDR3 is CASSPGLDFYEQYF. The DNA of the CDR3 is TGTGCCAGCAGCCCTGGACTTGATTTCTACGAGCAGTACTTC.

This clone was seen only once. This chain links TRBV15 with TRBJ2-7, with 14 bases aligning to TRBD2. Unmatched junction bases numbered 12, after V lost 9 bases and J lost 2 bases. The CDR3 runs to 17 residues. CDR1 is LNHNV, CDR2 YYDKDF, per germline (reference sequence). The CDR3 here is CATGTGTSGGLTYEQYF. CDR3 DNA sequence: TGTGCCACAGGGACCGGGACTAGCGGGGGACTAACCTACGAGCAGTACTTC.

The CDR3 region is CASMSSYNEQFF. CDR3 coding DNA: TGTGCCAGCATGAGCTCCTACAATGAGCAGTTCTTC. This rearrangement joins TRBV9 to TRBJ2-1; D not certain. CDR1 is SGDLS and CDR2 is YYNGEE in the germline V gene. The CDR3 loop spans 12 amino acids. Between the trimmed V and J ends, which lost 6 bases and 0 bases, there was a span of 4 bases. The full variable domain, rest sourced from reference TRBV9 and TRBJ2-1, is DSGVTQTPKHLITATGQRVTLRCSPRSGDLSVYWYQQSLDQGLQFLIQYYNGEERAKGNILERFSAQQFPDLHSELNLSSLELGDSALYFCASMSSYNEQFFGPGTRLTVL.

This clone has a handful of counts. The chain couples TRBV6-5 to TRBJ1-3; no definite D call. From germline, CDR1 is MNHEY and CDR2 SVGAGI. V was shortened by 2 bases and J by 0 bases, with 8 bases between the two germline ends. The CDR3 sequence is 15 residues long. The CDR3 region has the DNA TGTGCCAGCAGTTACGAGGCGAGCTCTGGAAACACCATATATTTT. The encoded protein is CASSYEASSGNTIYF.

This sequence joins TRBV7-9 and TRBJ2-3, with D tentatively TRBD1 (5 bases). CDR1 and CDR2 from the germline V gene are SEHNR and FQNEAQ (reference sequence). Trimming removed 5 bases from V and 4 bases from J, with 19 bases in between. The CDR3 is made up of 16 amino acids. For the CDR3, the DNA is TGTGCCAGCAGCCCGGGTGGACACGAAGGGGCAGATACGCAGTATTTT. Its translation is CASSPGGHEGADTQYF.

Remarks on this clone: The same CDR3 also results from other DNA sequences found in this sample. The V gene is TRBV4-2, the J gene TRBJ2-7, with TRBD2 as a possible D gene (5 bases). CDR1 LGHNA and CDR2 YNFKEQ come from the germline V gene. This CDR3 has 15 amino acids. V shed 0 bases and J shed 0 bases, with 9 bases lying between them. The CDR3 DNA sequence: TGTGCCAGCAGCCAAGATCTTGGGAGCTCCTACGAGCAGTACTTC. The encoded protein is CASSQDLGSSYEQYF.

CDR3 DNA: TGTGCCAGCAGTTACCAGCGGGGGGGCGGGGAGACCCAGTACTTC. This gives the protein CASSYQRGGGETQYF. The chain couples TRBV6-6 to TRBJ2-5, with 10 bases that match TRBD2. The V gene's germline CDR1 is MNHNY and CDR2 SVGAGI (reference sequence). The CDR3 runs 15 residues. V was clipped by 2 bases and J by 5 bases; unmatched bases: 5.

V gene TRBV5-6 combines with J gene TRBJ1-5; TRBD1 is a possible D gene (5 bases). Germline lookup yields CDR1 SGHDT and CDR2 YYEEEE. The V and J ends lost 3 bases and 6 bases respectively, with 7 bases between them. The CDR3 totals 12 residues. CDR3 residues: CASSSQGQPQHF. The CDR3 DNA reads as TGTGCCAGCAGCTCCCAGGGTCAGCCCCAGCATTTT.

This rearrangement joins TRBV4-1 to TRBJ2-7; 9 positions agree with TRBD1. The CDR3 loop spans 14 amino acids. The V gene end was trimmed by 1 base and the J gene end by 6 bases; junction bases not matched to a gene: 4. Looked up from germline, CDR1 is MGHRA and CDR2 is YSYEKL. CDR3 region: CASSQVGTGSEQYF. CDR3 DNA: TGCGCCAGCAGCCAAGTTGGGACAGGGAGCGAGCAGTACTTC.

The chain combines TRBV30 with TRBJ2-1, with 11 positions matching TRBD2. Germline loops: CDR1 GTSNPN, CDR2 SVGIG (reference sequence). With V trimmed by 2 bases and J by 15 bases, 9 bases remained unmatched. The CDR3 is 13 residues long. CDR3 loop: CAWSIIAGGPGFF. The CDR3 coding sequence is TGTGCCTGGAGTATAATAGCGGGAGGGCCGGGGTTCTTC. Looking up the rest from reference TRBV30 and TRBJ2-1 gives the full variable domain: SQTIHQWPATLVQPVGSPLSLECTVEGTSNPNLYWYRQAAGRGLQLLFYSVGIGQISSEVPQNLSASRPQDRQFILSSKKLLLSDSGFYLCAWSIIAGGPGFFGPGTRLTVL.

The gene calls are TRBV5-1 and TRBJ2-2, with D perhaps matching TRBD1 (6 bases). CDR1 and CDR2 from the germline V gene are SGHRS and YFSETQ. CDR3 length equals 16 residues. Between the trimmed V and J ends, which lost 4 bases and 5 bases, there was a span of 18 bases. The CDR3 region is CASSRRTDERTGELFF. The CDR3 coding sequence is TGCGCCAGCAGCCGGAGGACAGACGAACGGACCGGGGAGCTGTTTTTT.

The chain links TRBV27 to TRBJ1-2; 7 nucleotides line up with TRBD1. The trim removed 5 bases at V and 2 bases at J, leaving 5 bases unmatched. The germline V gene encodes CDR1 MNHEY and CDR2 SMNVEV (reference sequence). CDR3 length: 14 amino acids. The CDR3 bases are TGTGCCAGCAGTCTAGGGGGCGGAAACTATGGCTACACCTTC. This gives the protein CASSLGGGNYGYTF.

DNA for the CDR3: TGTGCCAGCAGCTTTCCAGGGACTAAAAACTACGAGCAGTACTTC. Translation: CASSFPGTKNYEQYF. This chain links TRBV5-4 with TRBJ2-7; TRBD2 matches at 7 bases. The CDR3 is 15 amino acids. Losses at the gene ends were 2 bases for V and 3 bases for J; bases not matched to a gene: 8. Germline CDR1 SGHNT, CDR2 YYREEE (reference sequence).

The sample holds one count of this clone. Germline is not matched at one junction end, which may reflect a read error. V and J are TRBV28 and TRBJ1-1, with 12 bases fitting TRBD1. The CDR3 runs to 16 residues. The germline gives CDR1 MDHEN, CDR2 SYDVKM. CDR3 in DNA: TGTGCCAGCGAGGGACAGGGGGCGAAACTATACACTGAAGCTTCCTTT. Its translation: CASEGQGAKLYTEASF.

This clone has a handful of counts. The V call is TRBV7-2, the J call TRBJ2-3; D remains unclear. Germline-derived CDR1 and CDR2 are SGHTA and FQGNSA. The ends were cut back, 2 bases at V and 4 bases at J, with 7 bases in the middle. This CDR3 contains 13 residues. The CDR3: CASSLREADTQYF. CDR3 coding DNA: TGTGCCAGCAGCTTAAGAGAAGCAGATACGCAGTATTTT.

This sequence joins TRBV4-1 and TRBJ2-1; TRBD2 is a possible D gene (6 bases). Germline V gene data show CDR1 as MGHRA and CDR2 as YSYEKL. There are 19 residues in the CDR3. V lost 1 base and J 7 bases, leaving 26 bases between the germline ends. The CDR3 reads CASSQVPAGGRDTRNEQFF. CDR3 nucleotide sequence: TGCGCCAGCAGCCAAGTACCTGCCGGGGGAAGGGATACTCGAAATGAGCAGTTCTTC.

The chain employs TRBV19 and TRBJ1-5, with unresolved D. The CDR3 consists of 14 residues. Germline values: CDR1 LNHDA, CDR2 SQIVND (reference sequence). The V gene lost 3 bases and the J gene lost 0 bases, with 6 bases spanning the gap. The CDR3 DNA reads TGTGCCAGTAGTATGGGCCATAGCAATCAGCCCCAGCATTTT. Encoded protein: CASSMGHSNQPQHF.

The chain combines TRBV4-2 with TRBJ2-2; 7 nucleotides line up with TRBD1. V lost 2 bases to trimming and J lost 4 bases; unmatched junction nucleotides: 13. This CDR3 region has 18 residues. Germline-derived CDR1 and CDR2 are LGHNA and YNFKEQ. Here the CDR3 DNA reads TGTGCCAGCAGCCAAAGGGACAGCCCCCTTCTTTTCACCGGGGAGCTGTTTTTT. As protein: CASSQRDSPLLFTGELFF.

On this clone: A read error may account for a junction end that differs from germline. This chain links TRBV7-7 with TRBJ2-7; 7 bases line up with TRBD1. There are 15 residues in the CDR3. Germline CDR1 SSHAT, CDR2 FNYEAQ (reference sequence). In DNA, the CDR3 is TGTGCTAGCAGCTTAGGATCAGGGGGCTCCTACGAGCAGTACTTC. It codes for CASSLGSGGSYEQYF. The variable domain in full, with the rest retrieved from reference TRBV7-7 and TRBJ2-7, is GAGVSQSPRYKVTKRGQDVTLRCDPISSHATLYWYQQALGQGPEFLTYFNYEAQPDKSGLPSDRFSAERPEGSISTLTIQRTEQRDSAMYRCASSLGSGGSYEQYFGPGTRLTVT.

The chain has TRBV27 and TRBJ2-1; 10 bases are shared with TRBD2. Trimming took 5 bases from V and 7 from J; bases not matched to a gene: 8. The CDR3 has 15 residues. The germline V gene encodes CDR1 MNHEY and CDR2 SMNVEV (reference sequence). The CDR3 sequence: CASSTPSGSMNEQFF. CDR3 DNA sequence: TGTGCCAGCAGTACCCCTAGCGGGAGTATGAATGAGCAGTTCTTC.

The CDR3 sequence: CSVGAPGSIYEQYF. The CDR3 DNA reads as TGCAGCGTTGGGGCCCCCGGGAGCATTTACGAGCAGTACTTC. This chain uses TRBV29-1 with TRBJ2-7; tentative D call: TRBD2 (6 bases). With 4 bases removed from V and 4 bases from J, the gap between germline ends came to 17 bases. The CDR3 loop spans 14 amino acids. Per germline, CDR1 SQVTM and CDR2 ANQGSEA.